The 20 T cell receptor beta chains reported below all come from one sample, sequenced in a study of PD-1 blockade in mismatch repair-deficient tumors. TCRdb keeps only in-frame clones here, not all; method: immunoSEQ multiplex PCR. The sample holds tens of thousands of clones; 81% are singletons and the top ten take just over 2.5%. The specimen comprised peripheral blood, sampled 12 weeks after starting pembrolizumab. The source of these receptors is an adult with mismatch repair-deficient cancer.

V usage is TRBV7-9 and J usage is TRBJ2-3; 8 nucleotides agree with TRBD2. Germline-derived CDR1 and CDR2 are SEHNR and FQNEAQ (reference sequence). The CDR3 consists of 16 residues. V shed 4 bases and J 6 bases; nucleotides not matched to a gene: 12. CDR3 DNA: TGTGCCAGCAGCTCCGGACTAGCAGCCTGGTCGGATACGCAGTATTTT. Amino acid sequence: CASSSGLAAWSDTQYF.

This chain joins TRBV7-8 and TRBJ1-3, with D tentatively TRBD1 (6 bases). V lost 0 bases and J 4 bases, leaving 13 bases between the germline ends. From germline, CDR1 is SGHVS and CDR2 FQNEAQ. CDR3 length: 16 amino acids. CDR3 region: CASSLASQGKGNTIYF. The CDR3 region has the DNA TGTGCCAGCAGCTTAGCGAGCCAGGGGAAGGGAAACACCATATATTTT.

J is TRBJ2-3 and V is TRBV2; D is uncertain. Germline assignment: CDR1 SNHLY and CDR2 FYNNEI. This CDR3 is 12 amino acids long. V lost 6 bases to trimming and J lost 2 bases, with 6 bases between them. CDR3 sequence: CASRTYTDTQYF. The CDR3 DNA reads as TGTGCCAGCAGAACATACACAGATACGCAGTATTTT. The full variable domain, with the rest looked up from reference TRBV2 and TRBJ2-3, is EPEVTQTPSHQVTQMGQEVILRCVPISNHLYFYWYRQILGQKVEFLVSFYNNEISEKSEIFDDQFSVERPDGSNFTLKIRSTKLEDSAMYFCASRTYTDTQYFGPGTRLTVL.

The CDR3 spells CASSVFGRTDTQYF. Written as DNA, the CDR3 is TGTGCCAGCAGCGTCTTCGGGCGCACAGATACGCAGTATTTT. The chain is built from TRBV9 and TRBJ2-3; no definite D call. The CDR3 totals 14 residues. Trimming pared 2 bases from V and 1 base from J, leaving 8 bases between. Germline V lookup: CDR1 SGDLS, CDR2 YYNGEE.

V and J are TRBV4-3 and TRBJ1-4; no reliable D call. V was pared by 9 bases and J by 8 bases, with 10 bases between. CDR1 is LGHNA and CDR2 is YSLEER in the germline V gene. The CDR3 runs to 11 residues. CDR3 loop: CASSGGEKLFF. The CDR3 DNA is TGCGCCAGTTCGGGTGGCGAAAAACTGTTTTTT.

This clone has only a few counts. The chain uses TRBV6-1 and TRBJ2-1, with D unresolved. Trimming removed 3 bases at V and 12 bases at J, with 15 bases between. Per germline, CDR1 MNHNS and CDR2 SASEGT. The CDR3 covers 13 residues. CDR3 in amino acids: CASSDKGDVRQFF. In nucleotides, the CDR3 is TGTGCCAGCAGTGATAAGGGTGACGTCAGGCAGTTCTTC.

V is TRBV29-1 and J is TRBJ1-1, with a tentative D call TRBD1 (6 bases). This CDR3 has 12 residues. V lost 5 bases and J 6 bases, leaving 13 bases between the germline ends. Germline CDR1 and CDR2: SQVTM and ANQGSEA. CDR3 sequence reads: CSVTGIGAEAFF. As DNA, the CDR3 is TGCAGCGTTACAGGGATAGGGGCTGAAGCTTTCTTT.

This clone appeared a few times. V usage is TRBV9 and J usage is TRBJ2-5, with D maybe TRBD2 (6 bases). Germline V lookup: CDR1 SGDLS, CDR2 YYNGEE. Between the trimmed V and J ends, which lost 3 bases and 5 bases, there was a span of 11 bases. The CDR3 spans 13 residues. The CDR3 protein is CASSEGRTETQYF. CDR3 nucleotides: TGTGCCAGCAGCGAGGGGAGGACGGAGACCCAGTACTTC.

The V and J genes are TRBV18 and TRBJ1-5; tentatively, D is TRBD1 (6 bases). This CDR3 has 14 residues. V dropped 0 bases and J dropped 6 bases, with 9 bases sitting between them. The germline gives CDR1 KGHSH, CDR2 LQKENI. The CDR3: CASSPPGGGQPQHF. CDR3 nucleotides: TGTGCCAGCTCACCACCGGGGGGCGGTCAGCCCCAGCATTTT.

This clone is judged medium-sized. The chain recombines TRBV7-9 with TRBJ1-1, with D maybe TRBD1 (5 bases). Trimming left V 7 bases short and J 3 bases short, with 21 bases between. CDR1 and CDR2 (germline): SEHNR, FQNEAQ (reference sequence). The CDR3 is 16 residues long. The CDR3 spells CASTHLLTALDTEAFF. CDR3 DNA sequence: TGTGCCAGCACCCATCTATTGACAGCCTTGGACACTGAAGCTTTCTTT. The entire variable domain, with the rest obtained from reference TRBV7-9 and TRBJ1-1, is as follows: DTGVSQNPRHKITKRGQNVTFRCDPISEHNRLYWYRQTLGQGPEFLTYFQNEAQLEKSRLLSDRFSAERPKGSFSTLEIQRTEQGDSAMYLCASTHLLTALDTEAFFGQGTRLTVV.

CDR3 nucleotide sequence: TGTGCCAGCAAAACGGGGCAGGCCGCCGCAATGCAGCCCCAGCATTTT. Translated, it gives CASKTGQAAAMQPQHF. J is TRBJ1-5 and V is TRBV28, with a weak D call TRBD1 (5 bases). Trimming took off 7 bases at V and 7 bases at J, with 23 bases between the two ends. The CDR3 is 16 residues long. The germline V gene encodes CDR1 MDHEN and CDR2 SYDVKM.

This sequence joins TRBV28 and TRBJ1-2; D gene uncertain. The V gene lost 7 bases and the J gene lost 4 bases, with 10 bases spanning the gap. There are 12 residues in the CDR3. The germline V gene encodes CDR1 MDHEN and CDR2 SYDVKM. CDR3 coding DNA: TGTGCCAGCACGGCGGAGAGCTATGGCTACACCTTC. Translating gives CASTAESYGYTF.

This rearrangement joins TRBV18 to TRBJ2-1; 9 nucleotides line up with TRBD2. Trimming at V came to 6 bases and at J to 7 bases, leaving 13 bases not matched to a gene. Germline V gives CDR1 KGHSH, CDR2 LQKENI. The CDR3 length is 16 residues. CDR3 sequence reads: CASSPLFSGRVNEQFF. The DNA of the CDR3 is TGTGCCAGCTCCCCCCTTTTTAGCGGGAGAGTAAATGAGCAGTTCTTC.

CDR3 loop: CASSRRTGDYGYTF. CDR3 coding DNA: TGTGCCAGCAGTAGACGAACAGGTGACTATGGCTACACCTTC. This chain uses TRBV2 with TRBJ1-2; possible D gene TRBD1, 5 bases. CDR1 is SNHLY, CDR2 FYNNEI, per germline. The V end was cut by 5 bases, the J end by 3 bases, with 13 bases between. CDR3 length equals 14 residues.

V is TRBV4-1 and J is TRBJ2-1; D is possibly TRBD2 (6 bases). Trimming removed 2 bases from V and 0 bases from J, with 11 bases in between. CDR1 MGHRA and CDR2 YSYEKL come from the germline V gene. The CDR3 consists of 16 residues. The CDR3 DNA is TGCGCCAGCAGCCAAATGGGACTGGACTCCTACAATGAGCAGTTCTTC. It encodes CASSQMGLDSYNEQFF.

The genes are TRBV7-9 and TRBJ2-7, with 8 bases matching TRBD1. The CDR3 totals 15 residues. V lost 5 bases, J lost 2 bases, and 8 bases stayed unmatched. CDR1 SEHNR and CDR2 FQNEAQ come from the germline V gene (reference sequence). The CDR3 nucleotides are TGTGCCAGCAGCCCCCTCTGGGACAGGCCCTACGAGCAGTACTTC. Its translation: CASSPLWDRPYEQYF.

The chain employs TRBV11-1 and TRBJ2-1; D uncertain. Germline CDR1 SGHAT, CDR2 FQDESV (reference sequence). Trimming removed 4 bases at V and 0 bases at J, with 13 bases between. The CDR3 totals 16 residues. CDR3 amino acids: CASSSFGESSYNEQFF. In nucleotides, the CDR3 is TGTGCCAGCAGCTCCTTTGGGGAAAGCTCCTACAATGAGCAGTTCTTC.

This chain joins TRBV9 and TRBJ2-3, with 7 bases aligning to TRBD2. The ends lost 2 bases at V and 2 bases at J; junction bases unmatched: 8. Germline lookup yields CDR1 SGDLS and CDR2 YYNGEE. The CDR3 is 16 amino acids. DNA of the CDR3: TGTGCCAGCAGCGTTGGCCTAGCGGTGAACACAGATACGCAGTATTTT. Its protein is CASSVGLAVNTDTQYF.

The chain combines TRBV11-1 with TRBJ1-1, with a weak D call TRBD1 (5 bases). This CDR3 has 14 amino acids. V was clipped by 5 bases and J by 7 bases, with 17 bases between them. Germline CDR1 SGHAT, CDR2 FQDESV (reference sequence). The CDR3 spells CASSPGRGEGEAFF. The CDR3 nucleotides are TGTGCCAGCAGCCCCGGAAGAGGGGAAGGTGAAGCTTTCTTT.

The V gene is TRBV7-2, the J gene TRBJ2-1, with 12 bases fitting TRBD2. The germline V gene has CDR1 SGHTA and CDR2 FQGNSA. The CDR3 contains 16 residues. V dropped 6 bases and J dropped 2; count of bases not matched to a gene: 5. CDR3 amino acids: CASSSRLAGAYNEQFF. In nucleotides, the CDR3 is TGTGCCAGCAGTTCAAGACTAGCGGGGGCCTACAATGAGCAGTTCTTC.